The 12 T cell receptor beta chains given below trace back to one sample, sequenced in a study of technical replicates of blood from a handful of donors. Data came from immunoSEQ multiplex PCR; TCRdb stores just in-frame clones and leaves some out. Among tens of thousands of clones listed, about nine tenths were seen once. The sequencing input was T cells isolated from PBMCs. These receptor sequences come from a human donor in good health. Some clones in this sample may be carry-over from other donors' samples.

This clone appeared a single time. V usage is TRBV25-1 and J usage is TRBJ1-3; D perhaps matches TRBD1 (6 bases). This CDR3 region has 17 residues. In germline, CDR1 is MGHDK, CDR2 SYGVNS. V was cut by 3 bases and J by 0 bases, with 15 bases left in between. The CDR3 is CASSDSGHPRSGNTIYF. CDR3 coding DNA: TGTGCCAGCAGTGATTCGGGACACCCCCGCTCTGGAAACACCATATATTTT.

The CDR3 spells CASSSGGWGETQYF. DNA for the CDR3: TGTGCCAGCAGTTCTGGGGGGTGGGGAGAGACCCAGTACTTC. The chain combines TRBV6-5 with TRBJ2-5, with D maybe TRBD2 (6 bases). V lost 4 bases and J 4 bases, leaving 13 bases between the germline ends. The CDR3 contains 14 residues. CDR1 and CDR2 (germline): MNHEY, SVGAGI.

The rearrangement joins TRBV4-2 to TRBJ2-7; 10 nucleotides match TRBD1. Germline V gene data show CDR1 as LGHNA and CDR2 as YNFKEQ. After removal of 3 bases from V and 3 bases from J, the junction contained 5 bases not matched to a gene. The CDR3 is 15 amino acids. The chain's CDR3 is CASSQAGTGDYEQYF. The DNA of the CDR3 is TGTGCCAGCAGCCAGGCCGGGACAGGGGACTACGAGCAGTACTTC.

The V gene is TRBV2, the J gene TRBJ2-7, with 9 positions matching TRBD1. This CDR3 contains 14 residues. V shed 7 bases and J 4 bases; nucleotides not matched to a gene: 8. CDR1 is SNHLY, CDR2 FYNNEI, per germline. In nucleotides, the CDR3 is TGTGCCAGCATGACAGGGGGGGATCGGTACGAGCAGTACTTC. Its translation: CASMTGGDRYEQYF.

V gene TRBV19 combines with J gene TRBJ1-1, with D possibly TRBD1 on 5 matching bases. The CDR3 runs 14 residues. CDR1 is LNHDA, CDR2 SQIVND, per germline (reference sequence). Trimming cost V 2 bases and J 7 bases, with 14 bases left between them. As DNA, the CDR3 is TGTGCCAGTAGTATACAGGACACTACGGTTGAAGCTTTCTTT. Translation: CASSIQDTTVEAFF.

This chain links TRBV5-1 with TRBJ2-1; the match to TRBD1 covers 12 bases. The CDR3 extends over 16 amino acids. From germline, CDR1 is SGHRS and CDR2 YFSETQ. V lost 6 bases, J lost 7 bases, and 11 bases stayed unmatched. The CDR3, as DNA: TGCGCCAGCACGGGGACAGGGGGCCTAGCTAGAAATGAGCAGTTCTTC. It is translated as CASTGTGGLARNEQFF.

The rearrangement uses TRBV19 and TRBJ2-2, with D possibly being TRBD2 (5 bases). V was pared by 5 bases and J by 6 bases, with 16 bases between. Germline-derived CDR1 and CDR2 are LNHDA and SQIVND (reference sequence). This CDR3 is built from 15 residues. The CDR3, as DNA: TGTGCCAGTAGTGTTACTAGTGAGGGCCCCGGGGAGCTGTTTTTT. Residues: CASSVTSEGPGELFF.

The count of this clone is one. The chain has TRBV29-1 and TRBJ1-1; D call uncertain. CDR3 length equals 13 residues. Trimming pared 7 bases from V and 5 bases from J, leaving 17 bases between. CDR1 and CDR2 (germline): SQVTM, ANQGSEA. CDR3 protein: CSARGTTGTEAFF. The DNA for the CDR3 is TGCAGCGCCCGCGGTACAACTGGGACTGAAGCTTTCTTT.

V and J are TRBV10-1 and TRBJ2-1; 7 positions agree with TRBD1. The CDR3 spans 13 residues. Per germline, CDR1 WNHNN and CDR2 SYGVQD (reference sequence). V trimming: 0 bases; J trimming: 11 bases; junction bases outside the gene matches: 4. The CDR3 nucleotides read TGCGCCAGCAGTGAGTCGTGGGACAGCAAGCAGTTCTTC. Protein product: CASSESWDSKQFF.

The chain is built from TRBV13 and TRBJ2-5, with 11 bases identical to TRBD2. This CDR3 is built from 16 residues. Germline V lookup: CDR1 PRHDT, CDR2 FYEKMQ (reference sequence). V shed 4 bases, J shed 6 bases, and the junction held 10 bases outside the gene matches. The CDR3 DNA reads TGTGCCAGCAGCTCGATAAGGACTAGCGGGCTGAAGACCCAGTACTTC. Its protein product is CASSSIRTSGLKTQYF.

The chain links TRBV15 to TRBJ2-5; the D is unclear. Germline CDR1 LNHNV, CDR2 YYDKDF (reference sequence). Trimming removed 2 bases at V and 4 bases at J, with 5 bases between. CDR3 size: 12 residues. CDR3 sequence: CATSRLIETQYF. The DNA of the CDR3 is TGTGCCACCAGCAGACTAATAGAGACCCAGTACTTC.

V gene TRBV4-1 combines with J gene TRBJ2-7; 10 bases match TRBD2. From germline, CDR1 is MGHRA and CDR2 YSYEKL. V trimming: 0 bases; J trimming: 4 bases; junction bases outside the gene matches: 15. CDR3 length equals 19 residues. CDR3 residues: CASSQDLLLTSGDQYEQYF. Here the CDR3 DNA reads TGCGCCAGCAGCCAAGATCTTTTATTAACTAGCGGGGACCAATACGAGCAGTACTTC.